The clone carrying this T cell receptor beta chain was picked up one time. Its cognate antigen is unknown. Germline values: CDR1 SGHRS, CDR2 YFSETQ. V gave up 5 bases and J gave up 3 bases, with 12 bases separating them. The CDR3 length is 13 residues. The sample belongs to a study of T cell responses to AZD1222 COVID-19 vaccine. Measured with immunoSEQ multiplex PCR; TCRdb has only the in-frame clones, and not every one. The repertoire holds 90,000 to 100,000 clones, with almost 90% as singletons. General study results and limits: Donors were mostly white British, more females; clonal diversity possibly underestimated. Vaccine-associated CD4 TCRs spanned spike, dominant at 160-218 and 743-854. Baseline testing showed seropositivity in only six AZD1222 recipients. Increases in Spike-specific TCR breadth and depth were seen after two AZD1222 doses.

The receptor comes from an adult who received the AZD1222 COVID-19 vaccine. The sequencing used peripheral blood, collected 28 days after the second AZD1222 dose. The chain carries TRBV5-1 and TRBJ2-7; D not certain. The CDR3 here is CASSRGTGYEQYF. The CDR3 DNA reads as TGCGCCAGCAGTCGTGGAACGGGCTACGAGCAGTACTTC.